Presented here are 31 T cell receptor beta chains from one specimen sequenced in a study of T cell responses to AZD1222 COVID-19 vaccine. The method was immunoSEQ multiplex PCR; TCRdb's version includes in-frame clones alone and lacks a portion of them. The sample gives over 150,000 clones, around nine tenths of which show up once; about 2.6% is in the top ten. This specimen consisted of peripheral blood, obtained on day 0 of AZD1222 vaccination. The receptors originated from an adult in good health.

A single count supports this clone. The CDR3: CASSKVRQGVGNQPQHF. CDR3 nucleotides: TGTGCCAGCAGCAAAGTTCGACAGGGGGTTGGCAATCAGCCCCAGCATTTT. V gene TRBV21-1 combines with J gene TRBJ1-5; TRBD1 is the table's D call, not checked against the DNA. TRBV21-1 is noted as a pseudogene. The CDR3 is made up of 17 amino acids.

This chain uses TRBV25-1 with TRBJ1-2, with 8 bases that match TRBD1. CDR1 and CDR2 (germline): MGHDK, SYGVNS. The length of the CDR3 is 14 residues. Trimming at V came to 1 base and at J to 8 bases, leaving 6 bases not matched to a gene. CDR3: CASSESRTGSGYTF. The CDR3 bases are TGTGCCAGCAGTGAATCTCGGACAGGGAGCGGCTACACCTTC.

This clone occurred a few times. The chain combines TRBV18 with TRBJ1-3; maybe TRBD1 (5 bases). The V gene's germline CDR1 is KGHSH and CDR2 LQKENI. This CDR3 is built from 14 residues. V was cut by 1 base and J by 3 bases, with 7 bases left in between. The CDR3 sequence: CASSPRQGGNTIYF. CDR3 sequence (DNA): TGTGCCAGCTCACCACGGCAGGGTGGAAACACCATATATTTT.

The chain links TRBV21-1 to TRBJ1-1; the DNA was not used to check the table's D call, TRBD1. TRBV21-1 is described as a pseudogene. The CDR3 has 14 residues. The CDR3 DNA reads TGTGCCAGCTCGTACCCGGCAGGGGACACTGAAGCTTTCTTT. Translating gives CASSYPAGDTEAFF.

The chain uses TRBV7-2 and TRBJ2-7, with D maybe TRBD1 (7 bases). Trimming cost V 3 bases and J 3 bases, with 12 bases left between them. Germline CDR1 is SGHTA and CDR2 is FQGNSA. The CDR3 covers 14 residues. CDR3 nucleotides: TGTGCCAGCAGCTTTTCAGGGGGGCGCTACGAGCAGTACTTC. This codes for CASSFSGGRYEQYF.

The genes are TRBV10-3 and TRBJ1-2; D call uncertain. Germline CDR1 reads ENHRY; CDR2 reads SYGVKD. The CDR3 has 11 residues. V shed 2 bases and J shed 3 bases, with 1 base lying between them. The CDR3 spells CAISEDYGYTF. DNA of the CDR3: TGTGCCATCAGTGAGGACTATGGCTACACCTTC.

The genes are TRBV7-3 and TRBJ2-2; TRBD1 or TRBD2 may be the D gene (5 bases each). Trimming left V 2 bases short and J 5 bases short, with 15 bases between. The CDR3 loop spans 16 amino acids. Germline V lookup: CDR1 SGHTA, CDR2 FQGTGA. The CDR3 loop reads CASSLYSLAGTGELFF. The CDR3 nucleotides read TGTGCCAGCAGCTTATATAGTCTAGCAGGGACCGGGGAGCTGTTTTTT.

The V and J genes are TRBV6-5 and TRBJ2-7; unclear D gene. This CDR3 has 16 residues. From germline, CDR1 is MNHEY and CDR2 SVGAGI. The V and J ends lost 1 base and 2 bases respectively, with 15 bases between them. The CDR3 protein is CASSYFSQPLPYEQYF. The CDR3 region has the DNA TGTGCCAGCAGTTACTTCAGCCAACCCCTCCCCTACGAGCAGTACTTC.

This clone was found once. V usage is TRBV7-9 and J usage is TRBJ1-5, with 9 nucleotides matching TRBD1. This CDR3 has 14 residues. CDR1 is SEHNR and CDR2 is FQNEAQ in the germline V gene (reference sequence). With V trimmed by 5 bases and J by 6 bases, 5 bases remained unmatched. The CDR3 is CASSLQGAGQPQHF. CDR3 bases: TGTGCCAGCAGCCTACAGGGGGCAGGTCAGCCCCAGCATTTT. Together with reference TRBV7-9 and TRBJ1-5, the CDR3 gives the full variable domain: DTGVSQNPRHKITKRGQNVTFRCDPISEHNRLYWYRQTLGQGPEFLTYFQNEAQLEKSRLLSDRFSAERPKGSFSTLEIQRTEQGDSAMYLCASSLQGAGQPQHFGDGTRLSIL.

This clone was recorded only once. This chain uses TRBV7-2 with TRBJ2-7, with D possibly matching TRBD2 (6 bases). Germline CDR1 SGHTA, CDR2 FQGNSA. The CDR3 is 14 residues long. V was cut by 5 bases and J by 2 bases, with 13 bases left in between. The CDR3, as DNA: TGTGCCAGCAGCGTCTCCCGGGAGACCTACGAGCAGTACTTC. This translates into CASSVSRETYEQYF.

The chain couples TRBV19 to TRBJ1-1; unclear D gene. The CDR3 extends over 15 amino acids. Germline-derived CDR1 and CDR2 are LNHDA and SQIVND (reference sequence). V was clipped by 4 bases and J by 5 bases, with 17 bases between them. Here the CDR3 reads CASSTSYPFGTEAFF. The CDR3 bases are TGTGCCAGTAGTACATCCTACCCCTTTGGGACTGAAGCTTTCTTT. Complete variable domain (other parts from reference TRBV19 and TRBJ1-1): DGGITQSPKYLFRKEGQNVTLSCEQNLNHDAMYWYRQDPGQGLRLIYYSQIVNDFQKGDIAEGYSVSREKKESFPLTVTSAQKNPTAFYLCASSTSYPFGTEAFFGQGTRLTVV.

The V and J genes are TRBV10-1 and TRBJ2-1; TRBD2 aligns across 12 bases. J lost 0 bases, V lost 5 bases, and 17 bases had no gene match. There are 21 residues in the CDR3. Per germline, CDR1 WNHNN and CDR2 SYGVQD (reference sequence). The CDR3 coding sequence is TGCGCCAGCAGTCTGGAACCAAAACTAGCGGGGGGCAAGAGCTCCTACAATGAGCAGTTCTTC. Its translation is CASSLEPKLAGGKSSYNEQFF.

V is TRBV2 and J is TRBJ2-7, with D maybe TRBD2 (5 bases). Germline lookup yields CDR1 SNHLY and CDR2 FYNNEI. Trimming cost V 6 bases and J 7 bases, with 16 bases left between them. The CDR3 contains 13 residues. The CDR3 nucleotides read TGTGCCAGCAGGTTGGCGGGTACGGGGGAGCAGTACTTC. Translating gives CASRLAGTGEQYF.

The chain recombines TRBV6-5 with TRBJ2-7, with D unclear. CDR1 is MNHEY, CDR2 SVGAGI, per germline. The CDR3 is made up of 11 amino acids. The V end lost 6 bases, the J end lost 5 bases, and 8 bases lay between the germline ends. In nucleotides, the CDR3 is TGTGCCAGCAGGTACCGGGACGAGCAGTACTTC. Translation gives CASRYRDEQYF.

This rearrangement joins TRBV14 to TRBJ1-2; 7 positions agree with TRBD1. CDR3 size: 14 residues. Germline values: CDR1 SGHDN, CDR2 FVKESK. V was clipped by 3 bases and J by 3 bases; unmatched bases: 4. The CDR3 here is CASSHARGYYGYTF. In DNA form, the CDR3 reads TGTGCCAGCAGCCACGCCAGGGGGTACTATGGCTACACCTTC.

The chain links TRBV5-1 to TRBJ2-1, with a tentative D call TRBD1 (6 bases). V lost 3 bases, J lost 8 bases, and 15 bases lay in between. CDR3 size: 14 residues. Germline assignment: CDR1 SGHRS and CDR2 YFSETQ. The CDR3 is CASSWGSRGDEQFF. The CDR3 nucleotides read TGCGCCAGCAGCTGGGGGAGCAGGGGCGATGAGCAGTTCTTC. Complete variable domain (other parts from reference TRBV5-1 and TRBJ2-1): KAGVTQTPRYLIKTRGQQVTLSCSPISGHRSVSWYQQTPGQGLQFLFEYFSETQRNKGNFPGRFSGRQFSNSRSEMNVSTLELGDSALYLCASSWGSRGDEQFFGPGTRLTVL.

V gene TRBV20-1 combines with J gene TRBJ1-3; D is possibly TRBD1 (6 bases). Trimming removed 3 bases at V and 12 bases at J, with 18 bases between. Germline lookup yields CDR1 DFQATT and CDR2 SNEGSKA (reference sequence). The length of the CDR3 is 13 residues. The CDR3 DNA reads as TGCAGTGCTAGTCCGGGACATTCTAACGGCATATATTTT. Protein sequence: CSASPGHSNGIYF.

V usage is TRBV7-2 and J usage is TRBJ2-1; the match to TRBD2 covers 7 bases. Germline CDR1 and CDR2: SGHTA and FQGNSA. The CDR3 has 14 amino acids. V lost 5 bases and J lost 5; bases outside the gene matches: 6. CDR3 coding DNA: TGTGCCAGCAGCCAACACCTAGCGGACAATGAGCAGTTCTTC. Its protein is CASSQHLADNEQFF.

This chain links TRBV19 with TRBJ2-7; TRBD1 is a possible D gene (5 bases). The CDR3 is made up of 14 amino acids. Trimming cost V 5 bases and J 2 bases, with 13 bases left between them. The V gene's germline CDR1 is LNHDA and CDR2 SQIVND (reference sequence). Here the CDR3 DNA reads TGTGCCAGTAGTTGGGGCGGAGCACCCTACGAGCAGTACTTC. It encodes CASSWGGAPYEQYF.

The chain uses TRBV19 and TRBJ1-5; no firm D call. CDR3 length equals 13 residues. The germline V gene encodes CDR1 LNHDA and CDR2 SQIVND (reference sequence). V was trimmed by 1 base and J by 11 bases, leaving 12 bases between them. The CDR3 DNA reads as TGTGCCAGTAGTATAGGGGGTGCTGTGACCCAGCATTTT. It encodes CASSIGGAVTQHF.

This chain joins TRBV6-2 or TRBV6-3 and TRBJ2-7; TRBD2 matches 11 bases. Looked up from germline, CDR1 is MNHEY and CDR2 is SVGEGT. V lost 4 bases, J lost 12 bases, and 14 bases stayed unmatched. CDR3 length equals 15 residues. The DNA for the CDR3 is TGTGCCAGCAGTTCCCCGGGACTAGCGGCAACTCGGAGGTACTTC. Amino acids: CASSSPGLAATRRYF.

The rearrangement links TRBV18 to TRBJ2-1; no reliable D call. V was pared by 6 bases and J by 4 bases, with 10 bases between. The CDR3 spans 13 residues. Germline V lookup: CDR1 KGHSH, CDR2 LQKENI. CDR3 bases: TGTGCCAGCTCGCCGGCGGTTTACAATGAGCAGTTCTTC. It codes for CASSPAVYNEQFF. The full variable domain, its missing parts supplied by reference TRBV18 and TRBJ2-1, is NAGVMQNPRHLVRRRGQEARLRCSPMKGHSHVYWYRQLPEEGLKFMVYLQKENIIDESGMPKERFSAEFPKEGPSILRIQQVVRGDSAAYFCASSPAVYNEQFFGPGTRLTVL.

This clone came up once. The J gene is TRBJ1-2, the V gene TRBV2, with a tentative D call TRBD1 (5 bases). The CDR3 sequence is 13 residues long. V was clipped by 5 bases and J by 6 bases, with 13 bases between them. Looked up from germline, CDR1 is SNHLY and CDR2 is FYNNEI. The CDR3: CASSLGQDDGYTF. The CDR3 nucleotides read TGTGCCAGCAGTCTCGGACAAGATGATGGCTACACCTTC.

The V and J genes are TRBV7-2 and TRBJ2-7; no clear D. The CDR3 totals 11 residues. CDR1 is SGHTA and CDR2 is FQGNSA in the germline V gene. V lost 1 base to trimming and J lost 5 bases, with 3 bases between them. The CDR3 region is CASSLVDEQYF. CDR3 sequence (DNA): TGTGCCAGCAGCTTAGTGGACGAGCAGTACTTC.

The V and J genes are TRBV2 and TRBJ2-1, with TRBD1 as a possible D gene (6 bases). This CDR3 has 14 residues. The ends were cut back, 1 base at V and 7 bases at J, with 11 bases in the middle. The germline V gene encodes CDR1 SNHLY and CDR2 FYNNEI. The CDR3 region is CASSEGHRANEQFF. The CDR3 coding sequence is TGTGCCAGCAGTGAAGGTCACAGGGCGAATGAGCAGTTCTTC.

The CDR3 sequence: CASSFKTGAYEQYF. The CDR3 bases are TGTGCCAGCTCGTTCAAGACAGGAGCCTACGAGCAGTACTTC. The V gene is TRBV18, the J gene TRBJ2-7, with a weak D call TRBD1 (6 bases). The germline V gene has CDR1 KGHSH and CDR2 LQKENI. V lost 6 bases, J lost 2 bases, and 14 bases lay in between. CDR3 size: 14 residues.

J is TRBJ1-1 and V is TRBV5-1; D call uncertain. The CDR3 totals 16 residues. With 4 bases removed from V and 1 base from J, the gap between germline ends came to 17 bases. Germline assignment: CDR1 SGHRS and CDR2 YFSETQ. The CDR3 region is CASSDRLVRKNTEAFF. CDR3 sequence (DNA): TGCGCCAGCAGCGATAGGTTGGTCAGAAAGAACACTGAAGCTTTCTTT.

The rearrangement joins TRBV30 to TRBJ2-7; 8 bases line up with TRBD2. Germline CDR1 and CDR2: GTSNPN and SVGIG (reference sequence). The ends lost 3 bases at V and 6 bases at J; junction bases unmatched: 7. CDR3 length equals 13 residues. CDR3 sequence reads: CAWRPGLAGEQYF. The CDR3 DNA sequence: TGTGCCTGGAGGCCTGGACTAGCCGGCGAGCAGTACTTC.

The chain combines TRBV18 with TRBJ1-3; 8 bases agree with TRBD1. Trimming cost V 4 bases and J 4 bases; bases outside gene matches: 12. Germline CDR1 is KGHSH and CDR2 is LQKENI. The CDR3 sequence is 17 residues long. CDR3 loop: CASSQDPTGAGGNTIYF. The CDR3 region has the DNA TGTGCCAGCTCACAAGATCCGACAGGGGCGGGAGGAAACACCATATATTTT.

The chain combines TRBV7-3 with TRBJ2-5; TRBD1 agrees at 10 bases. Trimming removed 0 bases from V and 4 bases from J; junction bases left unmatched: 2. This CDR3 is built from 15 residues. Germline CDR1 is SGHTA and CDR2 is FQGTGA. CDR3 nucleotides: TGTGCCAGCAGCTTAACAGGGACAGGGGTAGAGACCCAGTACTTC. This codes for CASSLTGTGVETQYF.

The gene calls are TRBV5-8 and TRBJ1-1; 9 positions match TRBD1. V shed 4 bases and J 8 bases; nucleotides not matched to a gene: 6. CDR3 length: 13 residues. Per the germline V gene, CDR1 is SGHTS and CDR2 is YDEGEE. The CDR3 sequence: CASSRPDRGEAFF. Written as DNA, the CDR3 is TGTGCCAGCAGCCGGCCGGACAGGGGCGAAGCTTTCTTT.